What follows are 5 T cell receptor beta chains derived from one specimen sequenced in a study of blood T cell repertoires in COVID-19. Sequencing was performed with immunoSEQ multiplex PCR; in TCRdb, only in-frame clones are kept and a portion is missing. The table lists 350,000 to 450,000 clones, around 87% of them singletons. The source material was peripheral blood. Receptor source: a woman aged 55-70 years with COVID-19, enrolled during active disease.

The chain joins TRBV28 to TRBJ1-2; possible D gene TRBD1, 6 bases. This CDR3 is 16 amino acids long. Germline V gene sequence: CDR1 MDHEN, CDR2 SYDVKM. V was cut by 6 bases and J by 4 bases, with 21 bases left in between. This chain's CDR3 is CASRHPGQGSPYGYTF. The CDR3 DNA follows: TGTGCCAGCAGGCACCCGGGACAAGGTTCTCCCTATGGCTACACCTTC.

The rearrangement uses TRBV6-5 and TRBJ1-1; TRBD1 matches 7 bases. This CDR3 is 15 amino acids long. Losses at the gene ends were 0 bases for V and 0 bases for J; bases not matched to a gene: 1. The germline CDR1 and CDR2 sequences are MNHEY and SVGAGI. The CDR3 here is CASSYSTGMNTEAFF. Written as DNA, the CDR3 is TGTGCCAGCAGTTACTCGACAGGGATGAACACTGAAGCTTTCTTT.

This clone was found once. The J gene is TRBJ1-1, the V gene TRBV5-1; D remains ambiguous. The germline V and J ends were trimmed by 2 bases and 1 base, with 9 bases remaining between them. CDR1 is SGHRS, CDR2 YFSETQ, per germline. The CDR3 is 14 residues long. In DNA, the CDR3 is TGCGCCAGCAGCTTTTGGGCCGGGAACACTGAAGCTTTCTTT. It translates to CASSFWAGNTEAFF.

The chain links TRBV19 to TRBJ2-1; 13 bases are shared with TRBD2. Trimming took 4 bases from V and 7 from J; bases not matched to a gene: 1. This CDR3 contains 14 residues. CDR1 LNHDA and CDR2 SQIVND come from the germline V gene (reference sequence). This chain's CDR3 is CASSTGLAGNEQFF. Here the CDR3 DNA reads TGTGCCAGTAGTACGGGACTAGCGGGGAATGAGCAGTTCTTC.

This chain connects TRBV6-4 to TRBJ2-3; 7 nucleotides agree with TRBD2. CDR3 size: 15 residues. Germline loops: CDR1 MRHNA, CDR2 SNTAGT. The V gene end was trimmed by 5 bases and the J gene end by 0 bases; junction bases not matched to a gene: 5. The DNA of the CDR3 is TGTGCCAGCAGTTTGAGCGGGGTGAGCACAGATACGCAGTATTTT. Its protein is CASSLSGVSTDTQYF.